This paragraph covers one T cell receptor beta chain sequence. Its antigen is still unknown. These data are taken from a study of lymphopenia after photon versus proton radiotherapy. General study results and limits: Authors raise, but do not show, better survival with proton therapy. After lymphocyte nadir, photon-treated repertoires showed oligoclonal expansion, especially CD8+ Temra. Post-nadir TCR diversity decline inversely tracked overall survival among those who died. Proton therapy kept repertoires fairly stable, unlike photons, which gained effector/memory cells.

There are 13 residues in the CDR3. The ends were cut back, 5 bases at V and 7 bases at J, with 12 bases in the middle. Germline V gives CDR1 SGHKS, CDR2 YYEKEE (reference sequence). This table comes from immunoSEQ multiplex PCR, and its TCRdb copy is limited to in-frame clones, with some not included. The sample consists of approximately 66,000 clones, approximately 83% of them appearing once. The receptor's source is a man aged 40-49 years with gastric cancer. The rearrangement links TRBV5-5 to TRBJ1-4, with D tentatively TRBD1 (6 bases). This sample comprised peripheral blood, obtained from a patient treated with photon-based radiotherapy. CDR3 nucleotides: TGTGCCAGCAGATCGGGGGGCGGTGAAAAACTGTTTTTT. This gives the protein CASRSGGGEKLFF.